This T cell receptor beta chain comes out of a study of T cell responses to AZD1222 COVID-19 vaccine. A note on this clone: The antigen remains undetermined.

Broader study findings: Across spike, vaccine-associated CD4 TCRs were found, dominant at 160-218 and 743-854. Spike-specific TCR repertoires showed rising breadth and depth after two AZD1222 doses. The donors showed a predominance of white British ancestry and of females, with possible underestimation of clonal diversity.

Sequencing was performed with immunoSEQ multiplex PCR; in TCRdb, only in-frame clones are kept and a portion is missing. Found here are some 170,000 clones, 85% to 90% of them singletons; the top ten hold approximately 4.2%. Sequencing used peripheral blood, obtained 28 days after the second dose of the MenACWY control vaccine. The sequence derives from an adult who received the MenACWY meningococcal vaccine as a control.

The CDR3 bases are TGTGCCAGTAGTCCGGGGACAGTTGGCTATGGCTACACCTTC. Its translation: CASSPGTVGYGYTF. The rearrangement links TRBV19 to TRBJ1-2, with 7 bases lining up with TRBD1. CDR3 size: 14 residues. Germline assignment: CDR1 LNHDA and CDR2 SQIVND (reference sequence). With 5 bases clipped from V and 4 bases from J, the junction kept 7 bases outside the gene matches.